The 21 T cell receptor beta chains presented below share a single source sample, sequenced in a study of response to subunit inactivated influenza vaccine (dated by TCRdb to 2017 to 2018). What the time point label conveys for this sample: around 47 days after influenza vaccine administration. Library construction relied on RT-PCR. Reads for this sample came from an Illumina HiSeq 2500. TCRdb ran its own pipeline on the public reads, namely fastp trimming at Q25 and MiXCR clone calling, and kept in-frame beta chains. Each CDR3 protein gets just one entry, which takes the most common genes and DNA from the rows behind it. This sample comprises around 150,000 distinct CDR3 sequences, roughly 10% of them detected only once. Around 12% of the sample is taken by the ten largest. Sample: non-naive T cells sorted from PBMCs, taken about 40 days after vaccination. The sample's cell subset or site label is to be understood as: memory T cell fraction. These receptors were obtained from a man aged 45-65 years who received an inactivated influenza vaccine. Donor details come from another sample of the same person, matched by shared clones.

There are a few counts of this clonotype. This chain joins TRBV12-3 or TRBV12-4 and TRBJ2-5, with D possibly matching TRBD1 (5 bases). The CDR3 has 13 residues. Trimming took off 7 bases at V and 0 bases at J, with 9 bases between the two ends. CDR3: CASIGQYQETQYF. The CDR3 DNA reads as TGTGCCAGCATAGGACAATACCAAGAGACCCAGTACTTC.

The chain combines TRBV7-6 with TRBJ2-5, with 12 bases fitting TRBD2. The CDR3 loop spans 16 amino acids. Germline CDR1 SGHVS, CDR2 FNYEAQ. V lost 0 bases and J lost 1; bases outside the gene matches: 0. The chain's CDR3 is CASSLATSGGQETQYF. The CDR3 coding sequence is TGTGCCAGCAGCTTAGCGACTAGCGGGGGCCAAGAGACCCAGTACTTC. Using reference TRBV7-6 and TRBJ2-5 for the parts outside the CDR3, the full variable domain is GAGVSQSPRYKVTKRGQDVALRCDPISGHVSLYWYRQALGQGPEFLTYFNYEAQQDKSGLPNDRFSAERPEGSISTLTIQRTEQRDSAMYRCASSLATSGGQETQYFGPGTRLLVL.

V and J are TRBV5-5 and TRBJ2-7, with a weak D call TRBD2 (5 bases). The germline V and J ends were trimmed by 2 bases and 2 bases, with 14 bases remaining between them. The CDR3 length is 15 residues. Looked up from germline, CDR1 is SGHKS and CDR2 is YYEKEE (reference sequence). The CDR3: CASSLGATGTYEQYF. The CDR3 region has the DNA TGTGCCAGCAGCTTAGGTGCGACGGGAACCTACGAGCAGTACTTC.

This clonotype has more than one count but fewer than ten. The V gene is TRBV5-1, the J gene TRBJ2-7; TRBD2 aligns across 8 bases. Germline-derived CDR1 and CDR2 are SGHRS and YFSETQ. CDR3 length: 16 amino acids. J lost 2 bases, V lost 0 bases, and 7 bases had no gene match. CDR3 sequence: CASSLAGSGNPYEQYF. The CDR3 DNA reads TGCGCCAGCAGCTTGGCGGGTAGCGGGAACCCCTACGAGCAGTACTTC.

This clonotype was counted only a few times. The rearrangement uses TRBV6-5 and TRBJ2-7, with TRBD1 matching 7 bases. Per germline, CDR1 MNHEY and CDR2 SVGAGI. J lost 7 bases, V lost 6 bases, and 6 bases had no gene match. The CDR3 totals 12 residues. CDR3 sequence reads: CASRIGTVEQYF. The CDR3 DNA is TGTGCCAGCAGGATTGGGACAGTTGAGCAGTACTTC.

This clonotype was seen more than once but under ten times. The V and J genes are TRBV7-8 and TRBJ2-5; D is unresolved. CDR1 SGHVS and CDR2 FQNEAQ come from the germline V gene. The CDR3 spans 15 residues. Deletions cut 3 bases from V and 2 bases from J, with 13 bases between. The CDR3 protein is CASSLKLRPQETQYF. The CDR3 nucleotides are TGTGCCAGCAGCTTGAAACTTCGGCCTCAAGAGACCCAGTACTTC.

The chain combines TRBV20-1 with TRBJ2-2, with 14 bases aligning to TRBD2. CDR3 length: 16 amino acids. Germline CDR1 and CDR2: DFQATT and SNEGSKA (reference sequence). J lost 5 bases, V lost 5 bases, and 7 bases had no gene match. The CDR3 DNA sequence: TGCAGTGCTCCCGGGACTAGCGGGGGAGTAACCGGGGAGCTGTTTTTT. It encodes CSAPGTSGGVTGELFF.

CDR3 nucleotide sequence: TGTGCCAGCAGCTTAGAGGACCGGGACAGGGTAACTTATAGCAATCAGCCCCAGCATTTT. It is translated as CASSLEDRDRVTYSNQPQHF. The J gene is TRBJ1-5, the V gene TRBV11-2; 9 bases align to TRBD1. V was pared by 0 bases and J by 0 bases, with 12 bases of the junction left unmatched. CDR3 length: 20 amino acids. The germline V gene encodes CDR1 SGHAT and CDR2 FQNNGV.

The chain uses TRBV20-1 and TRBJ1-6; no firm D call. Germline CDR1 is DFQATT and CDR2 is SNEGSKA (reference sequence). CDR3 length: 14 amino acids. V dropped 2 bases and J dropped 7 bases, with 12 bases sitting between them. The CDR3 bases are TGCAGTGCTAGATTGTCGCGGAACAATTCACCCCTCCACTTT. Translation: CSARLSRNNSPLHF.

Here the CDR3 reads CASSPPRDPREFF. The CDR3 nucleotides read TGTGCCAGCTCACCACCTCGGGACCCCCGTGAGTTCTTC. The chain is built from TRBV18 and TRBJ2-1; D tentatively reads TRBD1 or TRBD2 (5 bases each). The V gene's germline CDR1 is KGHSH and CDR2 LQKENI. Trimming removed 0 bases at V and 14 bases at J, with 14 bases between. This CDR3 has 13 residues.

This clonotype was recorded a few times. The genes are TRBV11-2 and TRBJ2-5; D possibly corresponds to TRBD2 (6 bases). CDR3 length: 15 residues. V lost 1 base and J 7 bases, leaving 16 bases between the germline ends. The germline V gene has CDR1 SGHAT and CDR2 FQNNGV. CDR3 sequence (DNA): TGTGCCAGCAGCTTAGGGGGGGTAACCGGTTGGACCCAGTACTTC. Residues: CASSLGGVTGWTQYF.

This clonotype came up many times. V gene TRBV7-2 combines with J gene TRBJ2-1; D unresolved. The CDR3 extends over 14 amino acids. The germline V gene has CDR1 SGHTA and CDR2 FQGNSA. V was cut by 5 bases and J by 3 bases, with 11 bases left in between. The CDR3 DNA follows: TGTGCCAGCAGCCCGAGACCCAACTACAATGAGCAGTTCTTC. This sequence encodes CASSPRPNYNEQFF.

There are many counts of this clonotype. The J gene is TRBJ2-3, the V gene TRBV18; tentatively, D is TRBD1 or TRBD2 (5 bases each). The CDR3 extends over 14 amino acids. Germline V gene sequence: CDR1 KGHSH, CDR2 LQKENI. V was trimmed by 0 bases and J by 1 base, leaving 5 bases between them. DNA for the CDR3: TGTGCCAGCTCACCACCGGGACGCACAGATACGCAGTATTTT. Protein: CASSPPGRTDTQYF.

This rearrangement joins TRBV6-2 or TRBV6-3 to TRBJ2-2; 14 bases line up with TRBD2. The CDR3 consists of 15 residues. Germline loops: CDR1 MNHEY, CDR2 SVGEGT. V was clipped by 5 bases and J by 6 bases; unmatched bases: 2. The CDR3 here is CASSPGLAGAGELFF. CDR3 nucleotides: TGTGCCAGCAGTCCGGGACTAGCGGGAGCCGGGGAGCTGTTTTTT.

The chain links TRBV20-1 to TRBJ2-5, with TRBD2 as a possible D gene (5 bases). Germline V gives CDR1 DFQATT, CDR2 SNEGSKA (reference sequence). CDR3 length equals 13 residues. Trimming left V 2 bases short and J 3 bases short, with 10 bases between. CDR3 DNA: TGCAGTGCTAGACGATCAGCGGAAGAGACCCAGTACTTC. It yields the protein CSARRSAEETQYF.

The rearrangement uses TRBV20-1 and TRBJ2-1; 10 bases are shared with TRBD2. CDR1 is DFQATT, CDR2 SNEGSKA, per germline (reference sequence). V was pared by 3 bases and J by 4 bases, with 9 bases of the junction left unmatched. The CDR3 sequence is 16 residues long. This CDR3 is CSARFPSGRSYNEQFF. DNA for the CDR3: TGCAGTGCTAGGTTTCCTAGCGGGAGATCTTACAATGAGCAGTTCTTC.

This clonotype occurred a few times. The rearrangement links TRBV5-8 to TRBJ1-5; 8 nucleotides align to TRBD1. This CDR3 has 15 residues. CDR1 and CDR2 from the germline V gene are SGHTS and YDEGEE. Unmatched junction bases numbered 3, after V lost 4 bases and J lost 0 bases. The CDR3 protein is CASSQGQVSNQPQHF. The CDR3 region has the DNA TGTGCCAGCAGCCAGGGACAGGTTAGCAATCAGCCCCAGCATTTT. Full variable domain (missing parts from reference TRBV5-8 and TRBJ1-5): EAGVTQSPTHLIKTRGQQATLRCSPISGHTSVYWYQQALGLGLQFLLWYDEGEERNRGNFPPRFSGRQFPNYSSELNVNALELEDSALYLCASSQGQVSNQPQHFGDGTRLSIL.

This chain links TRBV3-1 with TRBJ1-1; 7 nucleotides line up with TRBD1. CDR1 is LGHDT, CDR2 YNNKEL, per germline (reference sequence). Losses at the gene ends were 4 bases for V and 5 bases for J; bases not matched to a gene: 10. This CDR3 comprises 15 residues. CDR3 sequence (DNA): TGTGCCAGCAGCCGTACAGGGGCTGTAGGTACTGAAGCTTTCTTT. Translation: CASSRTGAVGTEAFF.

This rearrangement joins TRBV20-1 to TRBJ2-3, with D possibly matching TRBD1 (6 bases). V shed 7 bases and J shed 0 bases, with 14 bases lying between them. The CDR3 runs 14 residues. Germline V gives CDR1 DFQATT, CDR2 SNEGSKA (reference sequence). CDR3 sequence: CSVQGQYSTDTQYF. In DNA form, the CDR3 reads TGCAGTGTACAAGGACAGTATAGCACAGATACGCAGTATTTT.

V usage is TRBV4-3 and J usage is TRBJ2-1, with 9 bases that match TRBD1. From germline, CDR1 is LGHNA and CDR2 YSLEER. There are 16 residues in the CDR3. The junction had 9 bases not matched to a gene; V was cut back by 4 bases and J by 5 bases. This CDR3 reads CASSRSPTGGHNEQFF. The CDR3, as DNA: TGCGCCAGCAGCCGCTCGCCGACAGGGGGGCACAATGAGCAGTTCTTC.

This clonotype was detected only a few times. The chain couples TRBV6-5 to TRBJ2-2, with D perhaps TRBD1 (6 bases). The V end lost 0 bases, the J end lost 4 bases, and 6 bases lay between the germline ends. CDR1 is MNHEY, CDR2 SVGAGI, per germline. The CDR3 sequence is 14 residues long. The CDR3 DNA is TGTGCCAGCAGTTACTCAGGGGGCACCGGGGAGCTGTTTTTT. Amino acid sequence: CASSYSGGTGELFF.